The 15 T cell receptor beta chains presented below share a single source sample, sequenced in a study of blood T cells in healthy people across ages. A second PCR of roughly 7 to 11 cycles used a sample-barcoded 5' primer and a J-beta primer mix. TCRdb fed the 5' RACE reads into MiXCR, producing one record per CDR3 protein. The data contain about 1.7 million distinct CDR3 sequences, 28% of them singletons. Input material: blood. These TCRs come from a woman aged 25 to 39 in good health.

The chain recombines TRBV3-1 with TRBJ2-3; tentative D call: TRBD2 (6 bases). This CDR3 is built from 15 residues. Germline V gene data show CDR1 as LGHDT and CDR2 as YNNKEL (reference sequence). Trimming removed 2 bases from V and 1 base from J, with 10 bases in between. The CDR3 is CASSQLGGGTDTQYF. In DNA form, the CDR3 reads TGTGCCAGCAGCCAACTGGGCGGGGGCACAGATACGCAGTATTTT.

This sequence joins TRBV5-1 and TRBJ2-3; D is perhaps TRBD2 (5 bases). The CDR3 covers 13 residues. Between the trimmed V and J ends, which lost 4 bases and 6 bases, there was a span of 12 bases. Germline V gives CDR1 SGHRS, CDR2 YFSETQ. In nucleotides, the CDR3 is TGCGCCAGCAGCCGATCGGACTCCGATACGCAGTATTTT. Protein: CASSRSDSDTQYF.

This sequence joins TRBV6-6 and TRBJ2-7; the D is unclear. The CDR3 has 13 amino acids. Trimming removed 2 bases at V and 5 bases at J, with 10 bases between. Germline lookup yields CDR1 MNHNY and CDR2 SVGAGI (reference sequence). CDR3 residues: CASSYRPVNEQYF. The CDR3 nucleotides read TGTGCCAGCAGTTACCGGCCAGTCAACGAGCAGTACTTC.

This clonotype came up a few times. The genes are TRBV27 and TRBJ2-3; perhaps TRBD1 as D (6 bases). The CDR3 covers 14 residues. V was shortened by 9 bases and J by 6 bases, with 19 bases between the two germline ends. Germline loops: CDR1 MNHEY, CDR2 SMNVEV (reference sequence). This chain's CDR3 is CARMTGGLTDTQYF. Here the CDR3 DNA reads TGTGCCAGGATGACAGGAGGCCTGACGGATACGCAGTATTTT.

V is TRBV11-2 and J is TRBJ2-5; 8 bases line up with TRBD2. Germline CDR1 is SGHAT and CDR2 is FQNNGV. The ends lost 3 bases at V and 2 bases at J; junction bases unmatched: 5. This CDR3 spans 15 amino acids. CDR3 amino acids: CASSFRAGEQETQYF. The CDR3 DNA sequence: TGTGCCAGCAGCTTTCGAGCGGGGGAGCAAGAGACCCAGTACTTC.

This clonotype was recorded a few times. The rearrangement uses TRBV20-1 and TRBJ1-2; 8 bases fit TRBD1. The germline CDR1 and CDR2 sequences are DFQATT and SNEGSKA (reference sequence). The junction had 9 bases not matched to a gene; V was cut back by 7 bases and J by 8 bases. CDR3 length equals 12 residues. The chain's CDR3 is CSDTDRGDGYTF. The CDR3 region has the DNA TGCAGTGACACCGACAGGGGCGACGGCTACACCTTC.

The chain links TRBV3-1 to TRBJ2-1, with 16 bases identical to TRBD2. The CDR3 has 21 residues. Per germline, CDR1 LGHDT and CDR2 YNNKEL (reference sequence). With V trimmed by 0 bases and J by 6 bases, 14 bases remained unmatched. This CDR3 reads CASSQERVRGTSGGEPNEQFF. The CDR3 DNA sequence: TGTGCCAGCAGCCAAGAACGAGTGCGGGGGACTAGCGGGGGGGAGCCCAATGAGCAGTTCTTC.

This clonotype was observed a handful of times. The CDR3 coding sequence is TGTGCCAGCAGCCTTCGCGGGGGACAGGGAATGGCAGATACGCAGTATTTT. Encoded protein: CASSLRGGQGMADTQYF. The V and J genes are TRBV3-1 and TRBJ2-3, with 9 bases identical to TRBD1. This CDR3 contains 17 residues. CDR1 is LGHDT and CDR2 is YNNKEL in the germline V gene (reference sequence). With V trimmed by 4 bases and J by 4 bases, 12 bases remained unmatched.

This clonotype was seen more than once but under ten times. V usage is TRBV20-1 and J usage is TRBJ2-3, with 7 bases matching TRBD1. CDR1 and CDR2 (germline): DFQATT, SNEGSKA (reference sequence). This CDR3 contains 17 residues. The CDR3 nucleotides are TGCAGGAACTGCGACAGGGAACTACCTACAAGCACAGATACGCAGTATTTT. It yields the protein CRNCDRELPTSTDTQYF.

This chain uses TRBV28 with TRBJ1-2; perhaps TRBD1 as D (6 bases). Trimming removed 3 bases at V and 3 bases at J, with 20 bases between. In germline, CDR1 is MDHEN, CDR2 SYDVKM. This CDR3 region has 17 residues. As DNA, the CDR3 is TGTGCCAGCAGTTTGGAGCCAACAGGGAGCGTCGACTATGGCTACACCTTC. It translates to CASSLEPTGSVDYGYTF.

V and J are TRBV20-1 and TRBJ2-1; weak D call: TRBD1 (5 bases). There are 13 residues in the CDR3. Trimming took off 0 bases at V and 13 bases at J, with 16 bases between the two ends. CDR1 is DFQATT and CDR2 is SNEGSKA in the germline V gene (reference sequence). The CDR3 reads CSARDQGRETQFF. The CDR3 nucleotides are TGCAGTGCTAGAGATCAGGGTCGAGAGACCCAGTTCTTC.

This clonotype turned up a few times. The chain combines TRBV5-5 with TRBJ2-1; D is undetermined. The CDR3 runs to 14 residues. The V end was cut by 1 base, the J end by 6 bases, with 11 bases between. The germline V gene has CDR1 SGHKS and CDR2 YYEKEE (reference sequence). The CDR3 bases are TGTGCCAGCAGCTTGATCCCCCCGGGCAATGAGCAGTTCTTC. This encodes CASSLIPPGNEQFF.

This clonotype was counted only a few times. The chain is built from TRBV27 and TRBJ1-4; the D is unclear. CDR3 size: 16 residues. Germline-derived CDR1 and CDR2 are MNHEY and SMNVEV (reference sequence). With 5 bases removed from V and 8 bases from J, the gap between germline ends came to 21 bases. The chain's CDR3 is CASSRTDGEGWEKLFF. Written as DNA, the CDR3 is TGTGCCAGCAGTCGTACCGACGGGGAGGGATGGGAAAAACTGTTTTTT.

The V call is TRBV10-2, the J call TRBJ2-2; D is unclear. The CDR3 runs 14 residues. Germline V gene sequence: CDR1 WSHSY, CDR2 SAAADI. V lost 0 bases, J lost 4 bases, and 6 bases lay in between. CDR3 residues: CASSESGTTGELFF. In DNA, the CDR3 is TGCGCCAGCAGTGAGTCCGGAACCACCGGGGAGCTGTTTTTT.

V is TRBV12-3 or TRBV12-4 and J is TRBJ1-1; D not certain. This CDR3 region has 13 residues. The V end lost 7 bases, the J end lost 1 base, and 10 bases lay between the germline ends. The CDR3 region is CASTNAWNTEAFF. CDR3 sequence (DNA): TGTGCCAGCACTAATGCCTGGAACACTGAAGCTTTCTTT.